These 13 T cell receptor beta chains were sequenced from one sample in a study of beta chain features in type 1 diabetes. Expressed TCRB transcripts were sequenced after all isolated RNA was converted to cDNA. Generated by immunoSEQ multiplex PCR, the TCRdb table keeps only in-frame clones and is missing some. The sample has fewer than 350,000 clones; roughly a fifth are singletons. The sample comprised naive CD4+ T cells from blood. Source of these receptors: a young woman in good health.

Points on this clone: Different DNA sequences within this sample yield the same CDR3. This rearrangement joins TRBV5-1 to TRBJ2-1; 8 bases map to TRBD1. This CDR3 spans 15 amino acids. V shed 3 bases, J shed 3 bases, and the junction held 5 bases outside the gene matches. Germline assignment: CDR1 SGHRS and CDR2 YFSETQ. DNA of the CDR3: TGCGCCAGCAGCTCTGGACAGGGCAACTACAATGAGCAGTTCTTC. Encoded protein: CASSSGQGNYNEQFF.

This chain uses TRBV29-1 with TRBJ1-5; D possibly corresponds to TRBD1 (6 bases). Germline lookup yields CDR1 SQVTM and CDR2 ANQGSEA. This CDR3 region has 14 residues. V was cut by 6 bases and J by 0 bases, with 12 bases left in between. CDR3 sequence (DNA): TGCAGCGTCCAAACAGGGAATAGCAATCAGCCCCAGCATTTT. This encodes CSVQTGNSNQPQHF.

The rearrangement uses TRBV12-5 and TRBJ1-4; 7 nucleotides align to TRBD1. There are 14 residues in the CDR3. V was pared by 4 bases and J by 3 bases, with 2 bases of the junction left unmatched. Germline V gene data show CDR1 as LGHNT and CDR2 as FRNRAP. In DNA, the CDR3 is TGTGCTAGTGGTTCCGGGACAGCTAATGAAAAACTGTTTTTT. It translates to CASGSGTANEKLFF. Based on the CDR3 plus reference TRBV12-5 and TRBJ1-4, the full variable domain is DARVTQTPRHKVTEMGQEVTMRCQPILGHNTVFWYRQTMMQGLELLAYFRNRAPLDDSGMPKDRFSAEMPDATLATLKIQPSEPRDSAVYFCASGSGTANEKLFFGSGTQLSVL.

V usage is TRBV14 and J usage is TRBJ1-1; no reliable D call. CDR1 is SGHDN, CDR2 FVKESK, per germline. The germline V and J ends were trimmed by 2 bases and 11 bases, with 6 bases remaining between them. This CDR3 is built from 10 residues. CDR3: CASSQSSAFF. DNA for the CDR3: TGTGCCAGCAGCCAATCGTCGGCTTTCTTT.

V and J are TRBV2 and TRBJ2-1; D is ambiguous. Germline lookup yields CDR1 SNHLY and CDR2 FYNNEI. V gave up 8 bases and J gave up 7 bases, with 15 bases separating them. This CDR3 region has 13 residues. CDR3 DNA sequence: TGTGCCAGCTCGGGTCGGCGGAAAAATGAGCAGTTCTTC. This encodes CASSGRRKNEQFF.

This clone was seen more than once but under ten times. This chain links TRBV4-3 with TRBJ1-1, with TRBD1 matching 8 bases. Trimming cost V 4 bases and J 4 bases; bases outside gene matches: 8. This CDR3 region has 15 residues. Germline assignment: CDR1 LGHNA and CDR2 YSLEER. CDR3 loop: CASSLRTGRGTEAFF. In nucleotides, the CDR3 is TGCGCCAGCAGCCTAAGGACAGGGAGGGGCACTGAAGCTTTCTTT.

This clone was observed a few times. The chain recombines TRBV5-1 with TRBJ2-5; 8 bases align to TRBD1. The CDR3 is 16 amino acids. The trim removed 2 bases at V and 2 bases at J, leaving 8 bases unmatched. Germline V gene sequence: CDR1 SGHRS, CDR2 YFSETQ. The CDR3 DNA is TGCGCCAGCAGCTTCAGCGGACAGGGTAAACAAGAGACCCAGTACTTC. Translation gives CASSFSGQGKQETQYF.

This clone came up a few times. The chain joins TRBV7-2 to TRBJ2-5; TRBD1 matches at 9 bases. Germline assignment: CDR1 SGHTA and CDR2 FQGNSA. The CDR3 covers 17 residues. J gave up 2 bases and V 3 bases, and 10 bases lay outside the gene matches. CDR3 protein: CASSFYGQGSIQETQYF. The CDR3, as DNA: TGTGCCAGCAGCTTTTATGGACAGGGGTCCATACAAGAGACCCAGTACTTC.

The rearrangement joins TRBV11-3 to TRBJ1-1, with 7 nucleotides matching TRBD1. Germline V gene lookup returns CDR1 SGHNT and CDR2 YENEEA. V lost 5 bases to trimming and J lost 10 bases; unmatched junction nucleotides: 10. The CDR3 extends over 13 amino acids. The CDR3 DNA is TGTGCCAGCAGCCCAGGGGGTCTCTCGGGAGCTTTCTTT. Its translation is CASSPGGLSGAFF.

This chain uses TRBV9 with TRBJ2-3; maybe TRBD1 (6 bases). The CDR3 spans 16 residues. Trimming took 3 bases from V and 5 from J, leaving 19 bases between them. In germline, CDR1 is SGDLS, CDR2 YYNGEE. The CDR3 DNA reads as TGTGCCAGCAGCGCCCGAAATACAGGGAGAAAAGATACGCAGTATTTT. It yields the protein CASSARNTGRKDTQYF.

The V call is TRBV4-1, the J call TRBJ1-2; maybe TRBD1 (5 bases). CDR1 is MGHRA, CDR2 YSYEKL, per germline. The CDR3 loop spans 13 amino acids. Trimming stripped 2 bases from V and 7 bases from J, with 11 bases between. The CDR3 loop is CASSQLGASGYTF. DNA of the CDR3: TGCGCCAGCAGCCAACTAGGGGCGAGTGGCTACACCTTC.

This clone was observed a few times. The J gene is TRBJ1-5, the V gene TRBV28; perhaps TRBD1 as D (6 bases). Trimming left V 7 bases short and J 3 bases short, with 10 bases between. This CDR3 is 13 amino acids long. CDR1 is MDHEN and CDR2 is SYDVKM in the germline V gene. The CDR3 loop is CASTGDNNQPQHF. The CDR3 bases are TGTGCCAGCACCGGGGACAACAATCAGCCCCAGCATTTT. Based on the CDR3 plus reference TRBV28 and TRBJ1-5, the full variable domain is DVKVTQSSRYLVKRTGEKVFLECVQDMDHENMFWYRQDPGLGLRLIYFSYDVKMKEKGDIPEGYSVSREKKERFSLILESASTNQTSMYLCASTGDNNQPQHFGDGTRLSIL.

The CDR3 DNA sequence: TGTGCCAGCTCAAGGAGCCTAACCACAGATACGCAGTATTTT. Residues: CASSRSLTTDTQYF. The chain is built from TRBV18 and TRBJ2-3; D not certain. Germline CDR1 reads KGHSH; CDR2 reads LQKENI. This CDR3 spans 14 amino acids. Trimming pared 5 bases from V and 2 bases from J, leaving 11 bases between.